This T cell receptor beta chain was sequenced in a study of T cell responses to AZD1222 COVID-19 vaccine. General study results and limits: Per reports, nearly half of all spike-specific TCRs target regions that are unmutated in variants.

Generated by immunoSEQ multiplex PCR, the TCRdb table keeps only in-frame clones and is missing some. The sample holds under 140,000 clones; about 90% are singletons and the top ten take approximately 3%. As concerns this clone: Its target is not known.

The CDR3 loop spans 14 amino acids. Trimming at V came to 5 bases and at J to 7 bases, leaving 8 bases not matched to a gene. Germline assignment: CDR1 LNHDA and CDR2 SQIVND (reference sequence). V gene TRBV19 combines with J gene TRBJ1-5; 7 bases agree with TRBD1. Sample: peripheral blood, taken on day 0 of AZD1222 vaccination. The source is an adult in good health. The CDR3 sequence: CASSFRQGRQPQHF. DNA for the CDR3: TGTGCCAGTAGTTTTAGACAGGGTCGCCAGCCCCAGCATTTT.